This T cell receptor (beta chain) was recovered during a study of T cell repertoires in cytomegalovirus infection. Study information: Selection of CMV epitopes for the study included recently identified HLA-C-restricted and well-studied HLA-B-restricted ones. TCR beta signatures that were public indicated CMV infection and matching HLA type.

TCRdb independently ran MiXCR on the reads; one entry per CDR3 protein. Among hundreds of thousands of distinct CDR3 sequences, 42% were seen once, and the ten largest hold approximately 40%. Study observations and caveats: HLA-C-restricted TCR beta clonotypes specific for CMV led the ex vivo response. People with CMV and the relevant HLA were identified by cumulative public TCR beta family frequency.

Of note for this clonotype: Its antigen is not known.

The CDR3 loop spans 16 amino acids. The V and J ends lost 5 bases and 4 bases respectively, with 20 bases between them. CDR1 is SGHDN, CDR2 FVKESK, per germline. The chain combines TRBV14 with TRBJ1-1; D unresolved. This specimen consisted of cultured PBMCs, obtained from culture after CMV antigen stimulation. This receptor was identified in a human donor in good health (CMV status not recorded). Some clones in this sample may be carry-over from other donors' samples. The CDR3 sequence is CASSSWGAEMSTEAFF. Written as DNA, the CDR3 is TGTGCCAGCAGCTCTTGGGGAGCGGAGATGAGCACTGAAGCTTTCTTT.